This T cell receptor beta chain was observed in a study of early T cells in non-severe SARS-CoV-2 infection (TCRdb year 2021). The study in broad terms: TCR sequencing used bulk RNA from unsorted whole blood, so alpha and beta chains could not be paired.

The library was made by 5' RACE. TCRdb lists the instrument as NextSeq 500. The TCR library protocol attached unique molecular identifiers to individual cDNA molecules to correct for sequencing error and PCR bias. Sequencing covered both TCR alpha and beta chains, and within each sample the abundances of alpha and beta sequences were tightly co-correlated. The published analysis was carried out like this. Decombinator V4 was used to perform V gene, J gene and CDR3 annotation of TCR sequences. TCRs were defined as expanded if a significant change between any two time points was detected under a Poisson model with p below 0.0001. Abundances of TCRs were expressed as counts per million after normalisation to the total number of TCRs sequenced in each sample. TRAV1-2 paired with TRAJ12, TRAJ20 or TRAJ33 defined MAIT TCRs, while TRAV10 paired with TRAJ18 defined iNKT TCRs. VDJdb, accessed 1 November 2021, was searched for CMV, EBV and SARS-CoV-2 annotated TCRs, with TCRs annotated for multiple antigens excluded. The public reads were run again by TCRdb, first through fastp at Q25 and then through MiXCR, and only productive beta chains were kept. All rows with the same CDR3 protein become a single entry with the most common DNA and genes. Clone size and V and J calls follow TCRdb, not the original study. The sample contains nearly 60,000 distinct CDR3 sequences, roughly 13% of them found a single time. The top ten clones comprise 8% to 10% of the sample.

Counted from cysteine to phenylalanine, this CDR3 has 12 amino acids. The entry retains the CDR3 DNA only, 36 bases that are in frame from base 1. The germline V gene (reference sequence) sets CDR1 to DFQATT and CDR2 to SNEGSKA. V is reduced by 3 bases and J by 5 bases, leaving a spacing of 10 bases between them. This was a case-control study nested in a cohort of healthcare workers in London, UK, who had nasopharyngeal swab PCR tests and blood samples taken every week. Healthcare workers were enrolled in the week of the UK lockdown, from 23 to 31 March 2020, and were followed every week for up to roughly 15 weeks. Broader findings and caveats from the paper: VDJdb matching was skewed toward anti-spike CD8 responses, so virus-specific expansions were likely underestimated and private and CD4 specificities were missed.

This clonotype has only a few counts. The target of this receptor is not known. Base qualities are not at hand, and no much larger clone is one base apart. The sequence links TRBV20-1 to TRBJ2-5, and perhaps TRBD2 as D gene, on 6 matching bases. Material: whole blood. The sequence was collected from an adult who was a healthcare worker with PCR-confirmed SARS-CoV-2 infection or an uninfected control (not recorded which). The DNA sequence is given as TGCAGTGCTAGGGGACTCAGGGAGACCCAGTACTTC. It is translated as CSARGLRETQYF.